One and the same sample provided the 20 T cell receptor beta chains below, sequenced in a study of regulatory T cells in long-lasting Graves disease (dated by TCRdb to the early 2020s). The sample's time point label is to be understood as: persistent/refractory GD, antithyroid drugs over 5 years with positive TRAb. RNA was extracted from PBMCs in TRIzol for both TCR sequencing and RNA sequencing. Library preparation employed multiplex PCR. Data came from an Illumina HiSeq 4000. To build TCR beta libraries, CDR3 regions were amplified by Arm-PCR using iRepertoire HTBI primers. The public sequencing data were trimmed at Q25 with fastp and processed into clonotypes with MiXCR by TCRdb, which kept only in-frame beta chains. Rows are combined by CDR3 protein, so each entry shows the most common genes and DNA. The sample contains about 290,000 distinct CDR3 sequences, 20% to 25% of them found a single time. The leading ten clones occupy roughly 50% of the sample.

The sequenced sample was peripheral blood mononuclear cells (PBMCs), obtained when the disease was refractory, from a patient treated with antithyroid drugs. The receptor source for this set is a female donor with Graves disease.

In this sample, this clonotype turned up a few times. J is TRBJ2-5 and V is TRBV7-9, with no clear D. This CDR3 has 15 residues. The V end lost 2 bases, the J end lost 1 base, and 11 bases lay between the germline ends. Looked up from germline, CDR1 is SEHNR and CDR2 is FQNEAQ (reference sequence). The DNA of the CDR3 is TGTGCCAGCAGCTTATGGGGTCAGAGCCAAGAGACCCAGTACTTC. Amino acid sequence: CASSLWGQSQETQYF. Filled out from reference TRBV7-9 and TRBJ2-5, the complete variable domain reads DTGVSQNPRHKITKRGQNVTFRCDPISEHNRLYWYRQTLGQGPEFLTYFQNEAQLEKSRLLSDRFSAERPKGSFSTLEIQRTEQGDSAMYLCASSLWGQSQETQYFGPGTRLLVL.

The chain uses TRBV7-2 and TRBJ1-2; D gene uncertain. CDR1 is SGHTA and CDR2 is FQGNSA in the germline V gene. Trimming stripped 5 bases from V and 8 bases from J, with 18 bases between. This CDR3 is 14 amino acids long. The CDR3 spells CASSPSGGGKGYTF. The CDR3 region has the DNA TGTGCCAGCAGCCCCTCGGGAGGCGGGAAGGGCTACACCTTC.

This chain uses TRBV25-1 with TRBJ2-5; tentatively, D is TRBD2 (6 bases). Germline values: CDR1 MGHDK, CDR2 SYGVNS. Trimming left V 3 bases short and J 5 bases short, with 16 bases between. The CDR3 sequence is 15 residues long. DNA of the CDR3: TGTGCCAGCAGTGATCCCCTTCGGGGGAAGGAGACCCAGTACTTC. Its translation: CASSDPLRGKETQYF.

The table lists this clonotype with many counts. The chain is built from TRBV27 and TRBJ2-7; TRBD1 matches at 9 bases. In germline, CDR1 is MNHEY, CDR2 SMNVEV (reference sequence). Trimming at V came to 2 bases and at J to 6 bases, leaving 5 bases not matched to a gene. The CDR3 spans 14 residues. The CDR3 sequence: CASSLRDRVFEQYF. CDR3 coding DNA: TGTGCCAGCAGTTTAAGGGACAGGGTGTTCGAGCAGTACTTC.

The table lists this clonotype with a few counts. A read error may account for a junction end that differs from germline. CDR3 DNA sequence: TGCGCCAGCAGCCGGATGGTCGGTTCTCCGTCCGGGTTGAACTTC. Protein: CASSRMVGSPSGLNF. This chain uses TRBV4-3 with TRBJ2-5; no clear D. CDR1 and CDR2 (germline): LGHNA, YSLEER. This CDR3 spans 15 amino acids.

The chain is built from TRBV5-4 and TRBJ2-5, with D maybe TRBD1 (5 bases). The V and J ends lost 2 bases and 3 bases respectively, with 8 bases between them. Germline V CDR1 and CDR2: SGHNT, YYREEE (reference sequence). The CDR3 runs to 13 residues. DNA for the CDR3: TGTGCCAGCAGCTTCAGGGTTGAAGAGACCCAGTACTTC. As protein: CASSFRVEETQYF.

The chain is built from TRBV6-2 or TRBV6-3 and TRBJ2-3, with D possibly being TRBD2 (6 bases). This CDR3 is 16 amino acids long. V lost 8 bases and J 0 bases, leaving 18 bases between the germline ends. Germline V gene data show CDR1 as MNHEY and CDR2 as SVGEGT. CDR3 coding DNA: TGTGCCAGCTCGATGCGGCGGGAAGCTAGCACAGATACGCAGTATTTT. This translates into CASSMRREASTDTQYF.

The table lists this clonotype with many counts. The chain couples TRBV27 to TRBJ2-7, with TRBD1 matching 9 bases. The CDR3 length is 14 residues. Unmatched junction bases numbered 3, after V lost 3 bases and J lost 3 bases. CDR1 MNHEY and CDR2 SMNVEV come from the germline V gene (reference sequence). The CDR3, as DNA: TGTGCCAGCAGTTTCGGACAGGGGTTCTACGAGCAGTACTTC. It encodes CASSFGQGFYEQYF.

The chain carries TRBV4-3 and TRBJ1-1; a weak D match, TRBD1 (6 bases). Germline lookup yields CDR1 LGHNA and CDR2 YSLEER. There are 15 residues in the CDR3. Between the trimmed V and J ends, which lost 0 bases and 0 bases, there was a span of 8 bases. In nucleotides, the CDR3 is TGCGCCAGCAGCCAAGATAGGGGGTTGAACACTGAAGCTTTCTTT. The encoded protein is CASSQDRGLNTEAFF.

This clonotype appeared many times. The chain uses TRBV7-2 and TRBJ1-6; D is unclear. The germline gives CDR1 SGHTA, CDR2 FQGNSA. V was shortened by 5 bases and J by 9 bases, with 11 bases between the two germline ends. The length of the CDR3 is 13 residues. CDR3 amino acids: CASSPALASPLHF. The CDR3 bases are TGTGCCAGCAGCCCCGCCTTGGCTTCACCCCTCCACTTT. The full variable domain, in which reference TRBV7-2 and TRBJ1-6 provide the parts outside the CDR3, is GAGVSQSPSNKVTEKGKDVELRCDPISGHTALYWYRQSLGQGLEFLIYFQGNSAPDKSGLPSDRFSAERTGGSVSTLTIQRTQQEDSAVYLCASSPALASPLHFGNGTRLTVT.

This sequence joins TRBV15 and TRBJ1-1, with D possibly TRBD1 on 6 matching bases. The CDR3 runs to 13 residues. Germline values: CDR1 LNHNV, CDR2 YYDKDF (reference sequence). Trimming stripped 8 bases from V and 4 bases from J, with 14 bases between. The CDR3 is CATGAGVVTEAFF. CDR3 DNA sequence: TGTGCCACCGGGGCAGGGGTGGTCACTGAAGCTTTCTTT.

This clonotype was seen only a few times. The chain carries TRBV25-1 and TRBJ1-2; D may be TRBD1 (6 bases). V lost 6 bases and J lost 0, with 23 bases in between. The CDR3 runs 18 residues. Germline loops: CDR1 MGHDK, CDR2 SYGVNS. The DNA for the CDR3 is TGTGCCAGCAGCCAAACCTGGGGGCCACGGGGAGCTAACTATGGCTACACCTTC. It encodes CASSQTWGPRGANYGYTF.

As regards this clonotype: A much larger clone differs from this one at a single base, so this may be a read error. The J gene is TRBJ2-7, the V gene TRBV6-2 or TRBV6-3; 7 bases fit TRBD1. Germline lookup yields CDR1 MNHEY and CDR2 SVGEGT. The CDR3 loop spans 13 amino acids. Trimming removed 5 bases from V and 3 bases from J; junction bases left unmatched: 4. CDR3 loop: CASSVGQFYEQYF. CDR3 nucleotides: TGTGCCAGCAGTGTGGGACAGTTCTACGAGCAGTACTTC.

This clonotype was picked up many times. The V and J genes are TRBV11-2 and TRBJ1-1; D is perhaps TRBD1 (6 bases). V shed 2 bases and J shed 1 base, with 8 bases lying between them. CDR3 length: 14 residues. From germline, CDR1 is SGHAT and CDR2 FQNNGV. The CDR3 loop reads CASSLQGSNTEAFF. The CDR3 DNA reads TGTGCCAGCAGCTTACAGGGGTCGAACACTGAAGCTTTCTTT.

This clonotype appeared many times. The V call is TRBV27, the J call TRBJ2-1, with TRBD2 as a possible D gene (5 bases). This CDR3 comprises 15 residues. Trimming pared 7 bases from V and 1 base from J, leaving 14 bases between. The V gene's germline CDR1 is MNHEY and CDR2 SMNVEV (reference sequence). The DNA for the CDR3 is TGTGCCAGCAAAGGTCGCGGGCTTTCCTACAATGAGCAGTTCTTC. Residues: CASKGRGLSYNEQFF.

This chain connects TRBV7-9 to TRBJ1-2; D gene uncertain. Germline V gives CDR1 SEHNR, CDR2 FQNEAQ (reference sequence). The ends were cut back, 5 bases at V and 2 bases at J, with 12 bases in the middle. The CDR3 is 14 amino acids. CDR3 in amino acids: CASSGQPLNYGYTF. The CDR3 nucleotides are TGTGCCAGCAGCGGCCAACCGCTAAACTATGGCTACACCTTC.

This clonotype was seen at least ten times. CDR3 residues: CASSPQTSYGYTF. The CDR3 DNA sequence: TGTGCCAGCAGTCCACAGACAAGCTATGGCTACACCTTC. The chain employs TRBV28 and TRBJ1-2; D uncertain. Germline V lookup: CDR1 MDHEN, CDR2 SYDVKM. Trimming stripped 5 bases from V and 4 bases from J, with 11 bases between. The CDR3 loop spans 13 amino acids.

This clonotype was seen at least ten times. The rearrangement uses TRBV27 and TRBJ2-5; TRBD2 agrees at 11 bases. The CDR3 has 14 amino acids. V lost 5 bases, J lost 4 bases, and 3 bases stayed unmatched. Germline CDR1 MNHEY, CDR2 SMNVEV (reference sequence). The CDR3 DNA reads TGTGCCAGCAGTGCGACTAGCGGGACAGAGACCCAGTACTTC. This encodes CASSATSGTETQYF.

The chain employs TRBV19 and TRBJ2-7; TRBD2 matches 7 bases. CDR3 length equals 15 residues. Germline CDR1 reads LNHDA; CDR2 reads SQIVND (reference sequence). Germline trimming cut 3 bases from V and 6 bases from J; bases unmatched to any gene: 11. CDR3 sequence reads: CASSMASVGGFEQYF. The CDR3 DNA is TGTGCCAGTAGTATGGCATCAGTGGGGGGGTTCGAGCAGTACTTC.

With respect to this clonotype: Germline and junction disagree at one end, which may indicate a read error. The chain has TRBV27 and TRBJ2-7, with D possibly matching TRBD1 (7 bases). The germline V gene has CDR1 MNHEY and CDR2 SMNVEV (reference sequence). The CDR3 contains 14 residues. The CDR3 region is CASSLAGQPYGQYF. CDR3 in DNA: TGTGCCAGCAGTTTAGCGGGACAGCCCTACGGGCAGTACTTC.